The sample holds a few counts of the clone carrying this T cell receptor (beta chain). The CDR3 contains 14 residues. Germline V gene data show CDR1 as GTSNPN and CDR2 as SVGIG (reference sequence). The junction had 9 bases not matched to a gene; V was cut back by 8 bases and J by 2 bases. This sample is drawn from a study of cytomegalovirus exposure and HLA in healthy donors. Study-wide context: From donors who were HLA-typed, an early data release held around 85 million unique TCRs.

The PCR made use of 60 Vbeta and 13 Jbeta primers. Libraries were prepared by immunoSEQ multiplex PCR; TCRdb keeps only in-frame clonotypes and omits some of them. Of fewer than 250,000 clones in the sample, almost 80% were seen once. The genes are TRBV30 and TRBJ2-3; 8 bases align to TRBD2. The source is a male donor in good health and CMV-seronegative. The specimen sequenced was PBMCs. CDR3 DNA sequence: TGTGCCCGGGATACTAGCGGTAACACAGATACGCAGTATTTT. Its protein product is CARDTSGNTDTQYF.